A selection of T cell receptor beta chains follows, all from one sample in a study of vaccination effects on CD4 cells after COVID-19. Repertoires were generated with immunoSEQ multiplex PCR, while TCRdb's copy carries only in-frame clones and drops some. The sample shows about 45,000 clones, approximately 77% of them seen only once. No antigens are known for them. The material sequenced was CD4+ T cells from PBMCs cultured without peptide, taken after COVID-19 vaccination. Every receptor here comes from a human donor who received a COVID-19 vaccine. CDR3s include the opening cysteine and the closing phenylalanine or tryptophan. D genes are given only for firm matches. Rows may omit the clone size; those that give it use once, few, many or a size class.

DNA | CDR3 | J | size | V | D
TGTGCCAGCAGCGTGAGCGGGGGGAATAATGCAGATACGCAGTATTTT | CASSVSGGNNADTQYF | TRBJ2-3 | once | TRBV2 | TRBD2
TGTGCCTGGAGTGTTGTTCAGACAAGGGCACCCCTCCACTTT | CAWSVVQTRAPLHF | TRBJ1-6 | - | TRBV30 | -
TGTGCCAGCAGCTTTGGGCAGGGAGGGCGGAACGAGCAGTACTTC | CASSFGQGGRNEQYF | TRBJ2-7 | - | TRBV7-9 | TRBD2
TGTGCCAGCAGCCAAGCGTGGGCGGGTGACACTGAAGCTTTCTTT | CASSQAWAGDTEAFF | TRBJ1-1 | - | TRBV3-1/TRBV3-2 | -
TGCGCCAGCCGGACAGGGTCTGATGAAAAACTGTTTTTT | CASRTGSDEKLFF | TRBJ1-4 | - | TRBV5-1 | TRBD1
TGCGCCAGCAGCCAGGCCCCGACAGCACCGAAAGATCAGCCCCAGCATTTT | CASSQAPTAPKDQPQHF | TRBJ1-5 | - | TRBV4-1 | -
TGCAGCGTTGCGGTGGGACGTTTGAGCTCCTACGAGCAGTACTTC | CSVAVGRLSSYEQYF | TRBJ2-7 | - | TRBV29-1 | -
TGCGCCAGCAGCCCGAGGACAGGGACGCCTGAAGCTTTCTTT | CASSPRTGTPEAFF | TRBJ1-1 | - | TRBV5-1 | TRBD1
TGTGCCAGCAGCGTAGTTCCCTACGCGGGAACTGAGCAGTTCTTC | CASSVVPYAGTEQFF | TRBJ2-1 | - | TRBV9 | -
TGTGCCAGCAGCCCCACAGGGGGCGGCTATGGCTACACCTTC | CASSPTGGGYGYTF | TRBJ1-2 | few | TRBV2 | TRBD1
TGTGCCAGCAGCCACCCTTTAGGGGCTAGCGGGAACTACGAGCAGTACTTC | CASSHPLGASGNYEQYF | TRBJ2-7 | - | TRBV3-1/TRBV3-2 | TRBD2
TGTGCCAGCAGCCAAGTACCGGGACAGGGACGCACAGATACGCAGTATTTT | CASSQVPGQGRTDTQYF | TRBJ2-3 | - | TRBV3-1/TRBV3-2 | TRBD1
TGTGCCAGCAGTTTATCCTACCTTGCGGATACCTACGAGCAGTACTTC | CASSLSYLADTYEQYF | TRBJ2-7 | - | TRBV27 | -
TGTGCCAGCAGTTCCAGCGGGGGTCTAGCGGGGAGCACAGATACGCAGTATTTT | CASSSSGGLAGSTDTQYF | TRBJ2-3 | - | TRBV6-2/TRBV6-3 | TRBD2
TGTGCCAGCAGGCGAACCGGGACGGATGGCTACACCTTC | CASRRTGTDGYTF | TRBJ1-2 | - | TRBV27 | -
TGCAGTGCTAGTGCGGCGGGAGGTAATCTGGAGCAGTTCTTC | CSASAAGGNLEQFF | TRBJ2-1 | - | TRBV20-1 | TRBD2
TGCGCCAGCAGCTTGGGACAGGGGGGAAATTCACCCCTCCACTTT | CASSLGQGGNSPLHF | TRBJ1-6 | few | TRBV5-1 | TRBD1
TGTGCCTGGAGCGCCCAGAAGGGGATCGGTGAAAAACTGTTTTTT | CAWSAQKGIGEKLFF | TRBJ1-4 | - | TRBV30 | -
TGTGCCAGCAGTGCCCTCCACAGGAGTTCTAGCACAGATACGCAGTATTTT | CASSALHRSSSTDTQYF | TRBJ2-3 | - | TRBV25-1 | -
TGTGCCACCAGTGATGCGGAACAGCCCCAGCATTTT | CATSDAEQPQHF | TRBJ1-5 | once | TRBV24-1 | -
TGTGCCAGCAGCTGGGAGTATAATTCACCCCTCCACTTT | CASSWEYNSPLHF | TRBJ1-6 | few | TRBV5-8 | -
TGTGCCAGCAGTGGTCTGCAGGGTGGTACTGAAGCTTTCTTT | CASSGLQGGTEAFF | TRBJ1-1 | - | TRBV7-6 | -
TGTGCCAGCAGTGAGACAGGCCTTAACACAGATACGCAGTATTTT | CASSETGLNTDTQYF | TRBJ2-3 | - | TRBV2 | -
TGTGCCAGCGGGTTCTGGACTGAAGCTTTCTTT | CASGFWTEAFF | TRBJ1-1 | few | TRBV12-3/TRBV12-4 | -
TGTGCCAGTAGTAATCAGGGGCGCATCCAAAACATTCAGTACTTC | CASSNQGRIQNIQYF | TRBJ2-4 | once | TRBV19 | -
TGTGCCAGCAGTGCGGACTTCTACACTGAAGCTTTCTTT | CASSADFYTEAFF | TRBJ1-1 | few | TRBV6-4 | -
TGTGCCAGCAGTGAAGGGTACGGCACAGATACGCAGTATTTT | CASSEGYGTDTQYF | TRBJ2-3 | - | TRBV25-1 | -
TGTGCCAGCAGCTTGGACACAAATAATGGCTACACCTTC | CASSLDTNNGYTF | TRBJ1-2 | - | TRBV5-4 | -
TGTGCCAGCAAGAAAACTGGACTAGCGGTGGCAGATACGCAGTATTTT | CASKKTGLAVADTQYF | TRBJ2-3 | - | TRBV2 | TRBD2
TGTGCCAGTAGTATAGGTCCCGGCCCTAATTCACCCCTCCACTTT | CASSIGPGPNSPLHF | TRBJ1-6 | - | TRBV19 | -
TGTGCCAGCAGTTGGCGGACTAGCGGGGGGCTTTCCTACAATGAGCAGTTCTTC | CASSWRTSGGLSYNEQFF | TRBJ2-1 | - | TRBV27 | TRBD2
TGTGCCAGCAGCTTGGGGTTTGGAAACACCATATATTTT | CASSLGFGNTIYF | TRBJ1-3 | once | TRBV5-6 | -
TGTGCCAGCAGGCGGGACGCCAATAATTCACCCCTCCACTTT | CASRRDANNSPLHF | TRBJ1-6 | - | TRBV6-5 | -
TGTGCCACCAGTTGGCCGGAGGGGCGGGAAGACAATGAGCAGTTCTTC | CATSWPEGREDNEQFF | TRBJ2-1 | - | TRBV24-1 | -
TGCGCCAGCAGCCAAGCAGTACTCGCCGGGGCGGGGGGCACAGATACGCAGTATTTT | CASSQAVLAGAGGTDTQYF | TRBJ2-3 | - | TRBV4-1 | TRBD2
TGTGCCTGGAGCAGATGGAATGAGCAGTTCTTC | CAWSRWNEQFF | TRBJ2-1 | few | TRBV30 | -
TGTGCCAGCAGGTTTTATAGCAATCAGCCCCAGCATTTT | CASRFYSNQPQHF | TRBJ1-5 | few | TRBV2 | -
TGTGCCAGCAGCCAGCTCGGCTCCTACAATGAGCAGTTCTTC | CASSQLGSYNEQFF | TRBJ2-1 | - | TRBV3-1/TRBV3-2 | -
TGTGCCAGCAGTTACGGGGTTGGGACAGGGGACGTTGCGGTCTTC | CASSYGVGTGDVAVF | TRBJ1-2 | - | TRBV6-5 | TRBD1
TGTGCCAGCAGCTTAGTGGGGGGAGGCTATGGCTACACCTTC | CASSLVGGGYGYTF | TRBJ1-2 | - | TRBV7-9 | -
TGTGCCAGCAGTATAGAGAGCTCCTACAATGAGCAGTTCTTC | CASSIESSYNEQFF | TRBJ2-1 | - | TRBV27 | -
TGTGCCAGCAACAAACGGAGGTCAGACAATGAGCAGTTCTTC | CASNKRRSDNEQFF | TRBJ2-1 | - | TRBV9 | -
TGTGCCAGCAGCCAAGGCCCAAAGGGACAAACCTACGAGCAGTACTTC | CASSQGPKGQTYEQYF | TRBJ2-7 | once | TRBV14 | -
TGTGCCAGCAGCTCTACCCCAGGGAATTCACCCCTCCACTTT | CASSSTPGNSPLHF | TRBJ1-6 | once | TRBV7-2 | -
TGTGCCAGCAGTCTTGAGCGGGACCACAATGAGCAGTTCTTC | CASSLERDHNEQFF | TRBJ2-1 | few | TRBV2 | TRBD2
TGCGCCAGCAGCTCCCCTGTTCGGGGGAACACCGGGGAGCTGTTTTTT | CASSSPVRGNTGELFF | TRBJ2-2 | - | TRBV5-1 | -
TGTGCCAGCAGCTTAGTCGAGGCGCGGGACGGAAGCACAGATACGCAGTATTTT | CASSLVEARDGSTDTQYF | TRBJ2-3 | - | TRBV13 | -
TGTGCCAGCAGCAAAGGTCCGGATACGCAGTATTTT | CASSKGPDTQYF | TRBJ2-3 | few | TRBV11-3 | -
TGTGCCTGGAGTGTAGGGCCTTTGAAGACCCAGTACTTC | CAWSVGPLKTQYF | TRBJ2-5 | - | TRBV30 | -
TGTGCCAGCACCACAGCGGGAGTGTTGTCTAATGAGCAGTTCTTC | CASTTAGVLSNEQFF | TRBJ2-1 | - | TRBV6-6 | TRBD2
TGCGCCAGCAGGCCCTCGCCAGCCCTCACAGATACGCAGTATTTT | CASRPSPALTDTQYF | TRBJ2-3 | - | TRBV10-2 | -
TGTGCCAGCAGCTTGGCCAGCGGGGTCACTGAAGCTTTCTTT | CASSLASGVTEAFF | TRBJ1-1 | - | TRBV5-8 | -
TGTGCCAGCAGCTTAGGATCGGGATCTTTTCGCTACGAGCAGTACTTC | CASSLGSGSFRYEQYF | TRBJ2-7 | - | TRBV5-6 | -
TGTGCCAGCAGCTATAGCGGGACCGGCACAGATACGCAGTATTTT | CASSYSGTGTDTQYF | TRBJ2-3 | - | TRBV7-2 | TRBD2
TGTGCCACCGGGGGCGGTACGAACACCGGGGAGCTGTTTTTT | CATGGGTNTGELFF | TRBJ2-2 | once | TRBV6-6 | -
TGTGCCAGCTCACCTCCGGGACTAGCGGGGGGTTACAATGAGCAGTTCTTC | CASSPPGLAGGYNEQFF | TRBJ2-1 | - | TRBV18 | TRBD2
TGTGCCAGCAGCCTACCGGGACAGTTCACAGATACGCAGTATTTT | CASSLPGQFTDTQYF | TRBJ2-3 | - | TRBV14 | TRBD1
TGTGCCAGTAAGAGAGGACAGCTGGGAGCCGAAAAACTGTTTTTT | CASKRGQLGAEKLFF | TRBJ1-4 | - | TRBV19 | -
TGTGCCAGCAGTGAAGCGCTCAGGACAGGGTTGAGGGAGCAGTACTTC | CASSEALRTGLREQYF | TRBJ2-7 | - | TRBV6-1 | TRBD1
TGCGCCAGCAGCTCCGGGACCTCCTACGAGCAGTACTTC | CASSSGTSYEQYF | TRBJ2-7 | - | TRBV5-1 | -